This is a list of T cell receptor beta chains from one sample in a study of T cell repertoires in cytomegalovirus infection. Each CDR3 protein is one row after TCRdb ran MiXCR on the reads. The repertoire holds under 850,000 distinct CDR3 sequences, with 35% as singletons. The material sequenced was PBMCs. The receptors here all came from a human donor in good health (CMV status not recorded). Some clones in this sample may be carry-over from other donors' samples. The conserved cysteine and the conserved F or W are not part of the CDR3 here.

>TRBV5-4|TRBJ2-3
ASSWGPPSSTDTQY
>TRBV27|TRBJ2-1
ASSGHSGRAGEQF
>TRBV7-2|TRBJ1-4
ASSVTYRDPNEKLF
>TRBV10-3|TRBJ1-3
AISAGQTGNTIY
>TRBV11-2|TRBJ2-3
ASSLDRLGDTQY
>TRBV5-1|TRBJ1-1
ASSLAAGGPRTEAF
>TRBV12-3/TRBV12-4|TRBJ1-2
ASSEPGGLNYGYT
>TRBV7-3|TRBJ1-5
ASSPSGGVNQPQH
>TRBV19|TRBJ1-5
ASKTRGQATPYQPQH
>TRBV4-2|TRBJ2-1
ASSLRRGAGVSYNEQF
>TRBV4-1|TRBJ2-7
ASSHGTSVYEQY
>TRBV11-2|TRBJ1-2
ASSPRPGTGNYGYT
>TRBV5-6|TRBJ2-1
ASSLVGTSGRIPTYKYNEQF
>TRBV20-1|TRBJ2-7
SASTGRRYEQY
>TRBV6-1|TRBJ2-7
ASRTPGPSDEQY
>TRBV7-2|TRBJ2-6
ASSPTQGAAGANVLT
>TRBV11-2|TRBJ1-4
ASSPQTGPGEKLF
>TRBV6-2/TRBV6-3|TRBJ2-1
ASSPRQVGNEQF